These T cell receptor beta chains were read from a single sample in a study of CD8+CD57+ T cells in acquired aplastic anemia. MiXCR was run by TCRdb on the reads, yielding one entry per CDR3 protein. Of around 400,000 distinct CDR3 sequences listed, 65% to 80% are singletons. Sequencing was performed on sorted CD4+, CD8+, or CD8+CD57+ T cells (not recorded which) from PBMCs. Receptor source: a human donor in good health, serving as a control. Both conserved end residues are part of each CDR3. A D gene is named only where the DNA matches it firmly. Some rows mark clone size as missing; the rest say once, few, many or name a class of expanded clone.

CDR3nt,CDR3aa,v_gene,abundance,j_gene,len,d_gene
TGTGCCAGCAGCTCTCGGACCACCGAGACCCAGTACTTC,CASSSRTTETQYF,TRBV7-8,-,TRBJ2-5,13,-
TGCAGCGTTGAAGATACCGGTCGGGAGACCCAGTACTTC,CSVEDTGRETQYF,TRBV29-1,-,TRBJ2-5,13,-
TGCAGTGCTAATCGCGTCGGACAGGGGGCCTATGGCTACACCTTC,CSANRVGQGAYGYTF,TRBV20-1,many,TRBJ1-2,15,TRBD1
TGTGCCAGCAGCTTAGAAGGCAGGGGGCGTGATACGCAGTATTTT,CASSLEGRGRDTQYF,TRBV11-2,many,TRBJ2-3,15,TRBD1
TGTGCCAGCAGCCCAACCACAGGGGAGAGTAGGGATGAGCAGTTCTTC,CASSPTTGESRDEQFF,TRBV25-1,-,TRBJ2-1,16,TRBD1
TGTGCCAGCAGCCCGGACAGCTGTTTGGGCACTGAAGCTTTCTTT,CASSPDSCLGTEAFF,TRBV5-5,-,TRBJ1-1,15,-
TGTGCCAGCAGCGTAGGGGGGAGGGTCGCAATCAGCCAGTACTTC,CASSVGGRVAISQYF,TRBV9,-,TRBJ2-5,15,TRBD2
TGTGCCAGCAGCTTATCATCGAGCACAGATACGCAGTATTTT,CASSLSSSTDTQYF,TRBV7-2,many,TRBJ2-3,14,-
TGTGCCAGCAGCTTAGCTCGGGCGGCTTCCTCCGAGCAGTACTTC,CASSLARAASSEQYF,TRBV7-9,-,TRBJ2-7,15,-
TGCGCCACGACGACAGTCTTTTTT,CATTTVFF,TRBV10-1,many,TRBJ1-4,8,-
TGTGCCAGCAGCTTCACGAGCAATCAGCCCCAGCATTTT,CASSFTSNQPQHF,TRBV7-2,few,TRBJ1-5,13,-
TGCAGCAGTCCGGACAGGGTTGCCTACGAGCAGTACTTC,CSSPDRVAYEQYF,TRBV29-1,-,TRBJ2-7,13,TRBD1
TGCAGCGTTGAGGGGGACAGGGTATTCTACGAGCAGTACTTC,CSVEGDRVFYEQYF,TRBV29-1,-,TRBJ2-7,14,TRBD1
TGCAGTGCCCTTTACGCCCTGGGCAACGCCTTC,CSALYALGNAF,TRBV20-1,-,TRBJ1-2,11,-
TGTGCCAGCAGTTCAGGAGTCTCCTACAATGAGCAGTTCTTC,CASSSGVSYNEQFF,TRBV6-5,many,TRBJ2-1,14,-
TGTGCCATCAGTTACGGGAATCCAGGACTAGCGTTAGAGACCCAGTACTTC,CAISYGNPGLALETQYF,TRBV6-2/TRBV6-3,-,TRBJ2-5,17,TRBD2
TGTGCCAGTAGTATTGGGGGGGCCCAGAGTAGGGATGAGCAGTTCTTC,CASSIGGAQSRDEQFF,TRBV19,many,TRBJ2-1,16,-
TGTGCCAGCAGCTTTTCAGGGAGCGGCTACACCTTC,CASSFSGSGYTF,TRBV5-8,many,TRBJ1-2,12,-
TGTGCCAGCAGTGGGGGGGGGACCGCGACCTACGAGCAGTACTTC,CASSGGGTATYEQYF,TRBV2,-,TRBJ2-7,15,TRBD2
TGTGCCAGCAGCCCAAGCGCGTTCCCATCCACCGAGCAGTACTTC,CASSPSAFPSTEQYF,TRBV7-2,-,TRBJ2-7,15,-
TGTGCCACCAGCAGAGGGGGACAGGGGGCCACTGAAGCTTTCTTT,CATSRGGQGATEAFF,TRBV15,many,TRBJ1-1,15,TRBD1
TGTGCCAGCAGCGTTCCTGGGTTCTATTGCTACACCCTCTTT,CASSVPGFYCYTLF,TRBV7-9,-,TRBJ1-6,14,-
TGCGCCAGCAGCTTGCGACAGGATAGTGGCTACACCTTC,CASSLRQDSGYTF,TRBV5-1,-,TRBJ1-2,13,-
TGTGCCAGCAGCCGAGGACTAGTGGGGACCGAGCAGTTCTTC,CASSRGLVGTEQFF,TRBV5-1,-,TRBJ2-1,14,TRBD2
TGTGCCAGCAGTACTGGCGGGGGGAGTATAGGAGAGACCCAGTACTTC,CASSTGGGSIGETQYF,TRBV12-3/TRBV12-4,-,TRBJ2-5,16,TRBD2
TGTGCCACCAGCTTTGGCCCGTCTGGGGCCAACGTCCTGACTTTC,CATSFGPSGANVLTF,TRBV15,-,TRBJ2-6,15,-
TGTGCCACCAGCGACAGGAATAGCACTGGCTACATCTTT,CATSDRNSTGYIF,TRBV10-3,-,TRBJ1-2,13,-